The TCR beta chain described here comes from a study of blood T cells in healthy people across ages. A second PCR of 7 to 11 cycles used a sample-barcoded 5' primer and a J-beta primer mix. TCRdb passed the 5' RACE reads through MiXCR, listing each CDR3 protein once. The sample shows about 1,500,000 distinct CDR3 sequences, 42% of them seen only once. Only a few counts were recorded for this clonotype. This CDR3 has 12 amino acids. Germline-derived CDR1 and CDR2 are SEHNR and FQNEAQ (reference sequence). Trimming cost V 3 bases and J 11 bases, with 13 bases left between them. The sequenced sample was blood. This TCR came from a woman aged 18-35 years in good health. The gene calls are TRBV7-9 and TRBJ1-1; D is uncertain. This CDR3 reads CASSFAGLEAFF. Here the CDR3 DNA reads TGTGCCAGCAGCTTCGCGGGGTTAGAGGCTTTCTTT.